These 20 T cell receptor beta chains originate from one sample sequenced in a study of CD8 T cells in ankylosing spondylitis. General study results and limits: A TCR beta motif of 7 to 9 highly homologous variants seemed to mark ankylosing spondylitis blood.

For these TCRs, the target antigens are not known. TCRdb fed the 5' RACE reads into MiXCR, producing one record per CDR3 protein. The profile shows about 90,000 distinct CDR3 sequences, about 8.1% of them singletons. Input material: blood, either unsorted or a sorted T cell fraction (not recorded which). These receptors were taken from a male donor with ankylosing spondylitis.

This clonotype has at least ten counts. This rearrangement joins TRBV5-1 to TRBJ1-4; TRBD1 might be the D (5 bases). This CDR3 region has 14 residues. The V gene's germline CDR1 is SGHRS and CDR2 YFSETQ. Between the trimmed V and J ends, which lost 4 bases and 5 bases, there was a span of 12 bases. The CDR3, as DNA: TGCGCCAGCAGCCCACCGGGGGAGAATGAAAAACTGTTTTTT. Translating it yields CASSPPGENEKLFF.

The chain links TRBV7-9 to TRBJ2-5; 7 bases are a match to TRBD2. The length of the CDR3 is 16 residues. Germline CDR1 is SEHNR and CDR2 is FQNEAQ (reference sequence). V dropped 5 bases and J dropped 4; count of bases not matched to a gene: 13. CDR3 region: CASSPTGLGQGETQYF. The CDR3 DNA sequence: TGTGCCAGCAGCCCGACCGGACTAGGCCAGGGAGAGACCCAGTACTTC.

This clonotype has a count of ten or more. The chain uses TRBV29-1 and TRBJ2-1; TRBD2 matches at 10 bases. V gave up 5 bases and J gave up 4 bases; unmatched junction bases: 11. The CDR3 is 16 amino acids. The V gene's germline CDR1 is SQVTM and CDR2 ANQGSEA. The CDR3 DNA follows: TGCAGCGTTACTCTTCTTAGCGGGAGGTATTACAATGAGCAGTTCTTC. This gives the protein CSVTLLSGRYYNEQFF.

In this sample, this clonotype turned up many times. The CDR3 nucleotides are TGCAGTGCTACGGACAGGGGGCCGGGGAATGAGCAGTTCTTC. This translates into CSATDRGPGNEQFF. V usage is TRBV20-1 and J usage is TRBJ2-1, with 11 bases fitting TRBD1. The CDR3 totals 14 residues. CDR1 is DFQATT and CDR2 is SNEGSKA in the germline V gene (reference sequence). V shed 4 bases, J shed 7 bases, and the junction held 6 bases outside the gene matches.

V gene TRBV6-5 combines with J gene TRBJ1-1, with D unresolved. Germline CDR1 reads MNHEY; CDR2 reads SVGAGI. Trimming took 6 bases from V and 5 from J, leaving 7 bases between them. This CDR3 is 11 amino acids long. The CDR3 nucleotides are TGTGCCAGCAGGACTAGTACTGAAGCTTTCTTT. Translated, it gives CASRTSTEAFF.

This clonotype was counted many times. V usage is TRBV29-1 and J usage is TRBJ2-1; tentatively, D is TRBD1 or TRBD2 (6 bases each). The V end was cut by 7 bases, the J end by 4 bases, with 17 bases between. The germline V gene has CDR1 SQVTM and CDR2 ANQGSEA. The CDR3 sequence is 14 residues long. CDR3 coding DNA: TGCAGCGCCCTAGGGGGGACTGAATACAATGAGCAGTTCTTC. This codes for CSALGGTEYNEQFF.

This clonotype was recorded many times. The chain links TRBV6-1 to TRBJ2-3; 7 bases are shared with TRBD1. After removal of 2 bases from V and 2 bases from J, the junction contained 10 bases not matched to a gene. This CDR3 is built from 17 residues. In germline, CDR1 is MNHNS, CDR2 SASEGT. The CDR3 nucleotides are TGTGCCAGCAGTGAATCCCGGTACAGGGGCTACACAGATACGCAGTATTTT. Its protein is CASSESRYRGYTDTQYF.

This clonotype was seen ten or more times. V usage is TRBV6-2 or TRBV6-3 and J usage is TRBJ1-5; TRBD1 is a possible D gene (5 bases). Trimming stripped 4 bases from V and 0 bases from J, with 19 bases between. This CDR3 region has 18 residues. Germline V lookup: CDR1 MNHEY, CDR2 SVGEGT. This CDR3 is CASSFGGEGGHSNQPQHF. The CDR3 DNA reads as TGTGCCAGCAGTTTTGGGGGGGAAGGAGGGCATAGCAATCAGCCCCAGCATTTT.

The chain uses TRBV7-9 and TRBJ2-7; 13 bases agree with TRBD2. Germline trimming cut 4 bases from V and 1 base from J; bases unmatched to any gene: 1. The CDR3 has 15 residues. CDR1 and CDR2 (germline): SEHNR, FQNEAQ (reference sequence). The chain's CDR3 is CASSWTSGGSYEQYF. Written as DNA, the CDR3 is TGTGCCAGCAGCTGGACTAGCGGGGGATCCTACGAGCAGTACTTC.

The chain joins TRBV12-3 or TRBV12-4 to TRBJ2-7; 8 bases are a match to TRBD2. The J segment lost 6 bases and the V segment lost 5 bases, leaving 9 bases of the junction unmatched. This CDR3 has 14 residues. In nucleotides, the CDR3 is TGTGCCAGCAGTACCCAGGGGACTAGTGGCGAGCAGTACTTC. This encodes CASSTQGTSGEQYF.

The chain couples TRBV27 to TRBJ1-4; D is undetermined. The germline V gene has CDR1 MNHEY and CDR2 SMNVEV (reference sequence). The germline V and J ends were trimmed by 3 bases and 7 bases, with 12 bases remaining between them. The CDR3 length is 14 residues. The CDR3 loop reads CASSFSGVGEKLFF. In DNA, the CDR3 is TGTGCCAGCAGTTTTTCCGGGGTTGGTGAAAAACTGTTTTTT. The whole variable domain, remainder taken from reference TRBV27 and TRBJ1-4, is EAQVTQNPRYLITVTGKKLTVTCSQNMNHEYMSWYRQDPGLGLRQIYYSMNVEVTDKGDVPEGYKVSRKEKRNFPLILESPSPNQTSLYFCASSFSGVGEKLFFGSGTQLSVL.

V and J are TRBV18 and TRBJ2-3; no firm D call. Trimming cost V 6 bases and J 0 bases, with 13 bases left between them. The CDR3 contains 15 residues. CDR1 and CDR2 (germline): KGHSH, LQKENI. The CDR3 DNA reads TGTGCCAGCTCCCGAGTAACTACTAGCACAGATACGCAGTATTTT. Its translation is CASSRVTTSTDTQYF.

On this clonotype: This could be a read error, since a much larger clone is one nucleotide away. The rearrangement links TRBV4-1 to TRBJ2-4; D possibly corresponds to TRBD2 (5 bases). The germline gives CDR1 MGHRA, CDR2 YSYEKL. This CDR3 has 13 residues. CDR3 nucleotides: TGCGCCAGCAGACAAGTTCTTAAAGGGAGTACGTACTTC. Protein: CASRQVLKGSTYF.

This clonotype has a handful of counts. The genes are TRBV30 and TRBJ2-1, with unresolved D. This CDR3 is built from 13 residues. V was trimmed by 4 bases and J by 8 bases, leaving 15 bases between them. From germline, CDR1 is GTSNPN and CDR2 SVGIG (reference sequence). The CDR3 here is CAWTHRAPHEQFF. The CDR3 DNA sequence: TGTGCCTGGACCCACCGGGCTCCCCATGAGCAGTTCTTC.

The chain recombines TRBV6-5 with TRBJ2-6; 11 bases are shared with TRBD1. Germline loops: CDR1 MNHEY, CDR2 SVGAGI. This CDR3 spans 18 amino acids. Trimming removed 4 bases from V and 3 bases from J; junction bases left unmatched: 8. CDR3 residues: CASSSTGQGASGANVLTF. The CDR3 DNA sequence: TGTGCCAGCAGTTCCACCGGACAGGGGGCGAGTGGGGCCAACGTCCTGACTTTC.

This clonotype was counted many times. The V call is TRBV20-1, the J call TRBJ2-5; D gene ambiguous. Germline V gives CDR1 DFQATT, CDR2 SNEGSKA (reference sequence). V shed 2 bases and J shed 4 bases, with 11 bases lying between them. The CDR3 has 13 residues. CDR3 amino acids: CSARPNDGETQYF. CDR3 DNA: TGCAGTGCTAGACCCAATGATGGAGAGACCCAGTACTTC.

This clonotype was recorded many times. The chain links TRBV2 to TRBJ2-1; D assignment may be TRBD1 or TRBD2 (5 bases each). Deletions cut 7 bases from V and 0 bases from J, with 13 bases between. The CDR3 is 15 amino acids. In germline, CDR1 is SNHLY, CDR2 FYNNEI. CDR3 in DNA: TGTGCCAGCAAGGAGAGGGGAGTCTCCTACAATGAGCAGTTCTTC. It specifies CASKERGVSYNEQFF.

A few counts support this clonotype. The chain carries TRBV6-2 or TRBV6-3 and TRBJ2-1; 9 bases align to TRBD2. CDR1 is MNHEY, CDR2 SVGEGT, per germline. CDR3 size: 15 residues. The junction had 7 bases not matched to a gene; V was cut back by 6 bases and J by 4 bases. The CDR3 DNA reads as TGTGCCAGCAGATTAGCGGGGGAGGGTTACAATGAGCAGTTCTTC. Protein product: CASRLAGEGYNEQFF.

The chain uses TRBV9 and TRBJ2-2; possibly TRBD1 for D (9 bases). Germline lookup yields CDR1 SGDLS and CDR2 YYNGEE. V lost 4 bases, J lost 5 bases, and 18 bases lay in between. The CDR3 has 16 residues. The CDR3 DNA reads TGTGCCAGCAGCTCGGGAGGGACAGGGAGGACCGGGGAGCTGTTTTTT. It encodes CASSSGGTGRTGELFF.

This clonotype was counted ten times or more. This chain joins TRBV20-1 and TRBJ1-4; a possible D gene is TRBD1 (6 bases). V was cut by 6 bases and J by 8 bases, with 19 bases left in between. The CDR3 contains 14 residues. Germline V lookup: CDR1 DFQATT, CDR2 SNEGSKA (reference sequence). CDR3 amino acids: CSATEGGGGEKLFF. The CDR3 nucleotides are TGCAGTGCAACCGAAGGGGGGGGTGGCGAAAAACTGTTTTTT.